This T cell receptor (beta chain) was captured by sequencing in a study of identifying expanded T cells in peripheral blood. On this clone itself: The antigen is not known.

Measured with immunoSEQ multiplex PCR; TCRdb has only the in-frame clones, and not every one. Here the sample spans approximately 91,000 clones, more than 70% being singletons. Study results and limitations: Approximately 2-week clone count variance significantly increased as total template count grew. Differentially abundant clones: about 1.1 between replicates, 16.4 at around 14 days, around 19 at four.

Per the germline V gene, CDR1 is SGHNT and CDR2 is YYREEE (reference sequence). The CDR3 is 13 residues long. V lost 4 bases and J lost 5, with 12 bases in between. During the collection period, no donor immune events like infections were recorded. This TCR came from a person between 18 and 70 years old in good health. Sequencing was performed on blood. V gene TRBV5-4 combines with J gene TRBJ1-2, with D maybe TRBD1 (5 bases). CDR3 in DNA: TGTGCCAGCAGCCGAGTCAGGGATTATGGCTACACCTTC. Its protein product is CASSRVRDYGYTF.